This T cell receptor (beta chain) was identified during a study of blood T cell repertoires in COVID-19. Germline CDR1 SGHAT, CDR2 FQNNGV. Trimming took off 8 bases at V and 0 bases at J, with 17 bases between the two ends. This CDR3 has 15 residues. Sequenced by immunoSEQ multiplex PCR; TCRdb stores in-frame clones only, minus some. The sample records 200,000 or so clones, approximately 84% being singletons. The receptor was derived from a man aged 40-50 years who had recovered from COVID-19. J is TRBJ2-7 and V is TRBV11-2; possibly TRBD1 for D (5 bases). The sample taken for sequencing was PBMCs or T cells enriched from blood (not recorded which). The CDR3 DNA reads TGTGCCAGCGGGGAACAGGCCGCAAGCTCCTACGAGCAGTACTTC. It encodes CASGEQAASSYEQYF.